This TCR beta chain was profiled in a study of blood T cell repertoires in COVID-19. Study context: Sites across the United States, Italy and Spain contributed samples from acute and convalescent COVID-19. T cells, B-cell-depleted T cells, or PBMCs supplied cDNA or gDNA.

Seattle-derived patients entered the study during active infection and were followed longitudinally. Source study methods: From reference gene primer amplification, estimates of nucleated cell counts were derived. The assay was immunoSEQ multiplex PCR, and TCRdb's table has in-frame clones only and misses some. That table furnishes V, J and clone size, whereas the DNA furnished D and trimming. The table includes 130,000 to 150,000 clones, approximately 85% detected once. After removal of 6 bases from V and 2 bases from J, the junction contained 9 bases not matched to a gene. Germline CDR1 reads LNHDA; CDR2 reads SQIVND (reference sequence). The CDR3 covers 16 residues.

Sequenced: peripheral blood. The TCR comes from an older woman with COVID-19, enrolled during active disease. The rearrangement uses TRBV19 and TRBJ1-3; TRBD1 aligns across 8 bases. The CDR3 DNA reads as TGTGCCAGTAGGGAAAGGACGGACAGGGCTGGAAACACCATATATTTT. It codes for CASRERTDRAGNTIYF.